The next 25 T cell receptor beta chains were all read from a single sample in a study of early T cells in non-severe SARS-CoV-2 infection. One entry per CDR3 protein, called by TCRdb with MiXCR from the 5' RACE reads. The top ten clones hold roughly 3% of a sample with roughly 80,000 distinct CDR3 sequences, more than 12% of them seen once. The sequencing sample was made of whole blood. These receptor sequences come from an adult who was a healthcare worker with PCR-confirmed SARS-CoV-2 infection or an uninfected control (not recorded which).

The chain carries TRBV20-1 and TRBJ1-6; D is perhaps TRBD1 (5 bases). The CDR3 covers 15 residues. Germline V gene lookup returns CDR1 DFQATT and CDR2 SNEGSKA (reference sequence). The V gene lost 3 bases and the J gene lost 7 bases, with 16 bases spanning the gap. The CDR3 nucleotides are TGCAGTGCTAGTCTACTCGACAGCGCCAATTCACCCCTCCACTTT. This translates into CSASLLDSANSPLHF.

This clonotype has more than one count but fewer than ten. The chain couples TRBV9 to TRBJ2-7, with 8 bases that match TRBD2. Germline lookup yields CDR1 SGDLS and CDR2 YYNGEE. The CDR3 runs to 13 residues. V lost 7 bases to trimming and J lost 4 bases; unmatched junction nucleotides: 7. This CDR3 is CASSRGGGYEQYF. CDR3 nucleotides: TGTGCCAGCTCCCGGGGGGGCGGGTACGAGCAGTACTTC.

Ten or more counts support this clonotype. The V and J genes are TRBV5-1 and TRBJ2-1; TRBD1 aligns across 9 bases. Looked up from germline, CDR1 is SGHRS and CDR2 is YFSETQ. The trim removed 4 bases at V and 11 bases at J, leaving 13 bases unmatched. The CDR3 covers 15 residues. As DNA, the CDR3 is TGCGCCAGCAGCCTCGACGGACAGGGGACCCCTCAGCAGTTCTTC. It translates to CASSLDGQGTPQQFF. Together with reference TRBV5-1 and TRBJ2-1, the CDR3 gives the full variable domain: KAGVTQTPRYLIKTRGQQVTLSCSPISGHRSVSWYQQTPGQGLQFLFEYFSETQRNKGNFPGRFSGRQFSNSRSEMNVSTLELGDSALYLCASSLDGQGTPQQFFGPGTRLTVL.

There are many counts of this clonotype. The CDR3 nucleotides read TGCGCCAGCAGCCAAGAGGGGAAAGGGGGCAATCAGCCCCAGCATTTT. Translating it yields CASSQEGKGGNQPQHF. V usage is TRBV4-1 and J usage is TRBJ1-5; D perhaps matches TRBD1 (5 bases). V lost 0 bases, J lost 2 bases, and 11 bases lay in between. The V gene's germline CDR1 is MGHRA and CDR2 YSYEKL. This CDR3 contains 16 residues.

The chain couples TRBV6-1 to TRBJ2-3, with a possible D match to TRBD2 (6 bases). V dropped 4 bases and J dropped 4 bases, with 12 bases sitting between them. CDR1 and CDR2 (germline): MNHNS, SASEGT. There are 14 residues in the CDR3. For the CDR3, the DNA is TGTGCCAGCAGTGTCCGGGAGTTCGCAGATACGCAGTATTTT. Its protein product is CASSVREFADTQYF.

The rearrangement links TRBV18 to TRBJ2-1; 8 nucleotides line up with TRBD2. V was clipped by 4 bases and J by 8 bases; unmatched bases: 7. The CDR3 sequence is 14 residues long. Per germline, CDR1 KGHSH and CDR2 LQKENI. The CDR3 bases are TGTGCCAGCTCACGGAACGGGGGGGCCGATGAGCAGTTCTTC. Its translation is CASSRNGGADEQFF.

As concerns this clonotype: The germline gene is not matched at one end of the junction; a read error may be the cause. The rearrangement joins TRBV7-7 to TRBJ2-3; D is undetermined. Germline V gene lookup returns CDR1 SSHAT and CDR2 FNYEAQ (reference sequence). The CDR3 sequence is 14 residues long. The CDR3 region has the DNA TGTGCTAGCAGCCCCATGACGAGCACAGATACGCAGTATTTT. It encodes CASSPMTSTDTQYF.

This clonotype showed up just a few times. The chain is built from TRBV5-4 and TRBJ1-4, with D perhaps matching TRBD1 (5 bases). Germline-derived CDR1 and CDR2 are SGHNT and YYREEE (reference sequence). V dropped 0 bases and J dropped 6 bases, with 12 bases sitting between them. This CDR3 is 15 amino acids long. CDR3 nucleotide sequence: TGTGCCAGCAGCTTGGGAGCAGGGACTGATGAAAAACTGTTTTTT. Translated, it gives CASSLGAGTDEKLFF. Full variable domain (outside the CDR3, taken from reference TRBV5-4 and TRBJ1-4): ETGVTQSPTHLIKTRGQQVTLRCSSQSGHNTVSWYQQALGQGPQFIFQYYREEENGRGNFPPRFSGLQFPNYSSELNVNALELDDSALYLCASSLGAGTDEKLFFGSGTQLSVL.

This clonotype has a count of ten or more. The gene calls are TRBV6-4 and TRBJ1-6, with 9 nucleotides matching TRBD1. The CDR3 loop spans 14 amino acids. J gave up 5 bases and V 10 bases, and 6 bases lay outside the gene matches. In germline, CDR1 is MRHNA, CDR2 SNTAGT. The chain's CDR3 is CATRDRADNSPLHF. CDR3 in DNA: TGTGCCACCCGGGACAGGGCTGATAATTCACCCCTCCACTTT.

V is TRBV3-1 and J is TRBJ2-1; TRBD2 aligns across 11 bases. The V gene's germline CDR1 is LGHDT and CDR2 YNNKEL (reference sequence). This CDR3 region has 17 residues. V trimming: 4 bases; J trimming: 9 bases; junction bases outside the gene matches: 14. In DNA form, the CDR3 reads TGTGCCAGCAGCCCGATTTATAGCGGGAGGGCGATCTCTGAGCAGTTCTTC. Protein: CASSPIYSGRAISEQFF.

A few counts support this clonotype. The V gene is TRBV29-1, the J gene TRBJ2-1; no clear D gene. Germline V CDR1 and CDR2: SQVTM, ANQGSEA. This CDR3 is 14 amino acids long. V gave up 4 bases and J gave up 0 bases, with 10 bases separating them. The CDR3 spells CSVVKGFSYNEQFF. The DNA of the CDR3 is TGCAGCGTTGTTAAAGGGTTCTCCTACAATGAGCAGTTCTTC.

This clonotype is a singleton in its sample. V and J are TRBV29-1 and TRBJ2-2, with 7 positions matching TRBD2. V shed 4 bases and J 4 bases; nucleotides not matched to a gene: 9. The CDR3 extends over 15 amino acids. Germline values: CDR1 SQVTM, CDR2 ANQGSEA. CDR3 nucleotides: TGCAGCGTTGTGCGCCTAGCGGCTTCCACCGGGGAGCTGTTTTTT. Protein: CSVVRLAASTGELFF.

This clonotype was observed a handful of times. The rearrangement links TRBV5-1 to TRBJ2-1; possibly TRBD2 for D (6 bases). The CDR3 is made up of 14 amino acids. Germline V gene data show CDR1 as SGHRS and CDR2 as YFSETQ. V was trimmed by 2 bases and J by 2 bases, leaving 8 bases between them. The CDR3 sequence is CASSFLATYNEQFF. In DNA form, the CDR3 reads TGCGCCAGCAGCTTTCTAGCGACCTACAATGAGCAGTTCTTC.

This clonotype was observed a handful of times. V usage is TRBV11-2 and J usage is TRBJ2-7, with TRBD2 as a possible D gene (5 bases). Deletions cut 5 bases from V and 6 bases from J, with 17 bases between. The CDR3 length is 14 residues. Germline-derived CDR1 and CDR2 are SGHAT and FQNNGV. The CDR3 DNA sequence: TGTGCCAGCAGCCCCCCATTGAGGGAGTCCGAGCAGTACTTC. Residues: CASSPPLRESEQYF.

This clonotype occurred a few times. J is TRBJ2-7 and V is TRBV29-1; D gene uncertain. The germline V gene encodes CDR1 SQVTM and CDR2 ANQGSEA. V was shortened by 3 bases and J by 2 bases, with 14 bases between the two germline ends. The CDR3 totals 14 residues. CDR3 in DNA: TGCAGCGTTGATTATGGGAATTCACCCTACGAGCAGTACTTC. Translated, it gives CSVDYGNSPYEQYF.

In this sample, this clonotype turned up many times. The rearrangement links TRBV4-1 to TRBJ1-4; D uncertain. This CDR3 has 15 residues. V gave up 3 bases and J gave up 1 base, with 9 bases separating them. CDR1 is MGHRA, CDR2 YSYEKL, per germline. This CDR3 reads CASSQARKTNEKLFF. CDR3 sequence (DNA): TGCGCCAGCAGCCAGGCCAGGAAAACTAATGAAAAACTGTTTTTT.

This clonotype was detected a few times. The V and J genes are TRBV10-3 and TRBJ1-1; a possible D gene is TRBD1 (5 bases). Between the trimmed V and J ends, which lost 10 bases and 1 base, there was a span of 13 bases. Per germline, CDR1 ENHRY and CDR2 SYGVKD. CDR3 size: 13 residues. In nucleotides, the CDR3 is TGTGCCACTACGATGACAGCGAACACTGAAGCTTTCTTT. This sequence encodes CATTMTANTEAFF.

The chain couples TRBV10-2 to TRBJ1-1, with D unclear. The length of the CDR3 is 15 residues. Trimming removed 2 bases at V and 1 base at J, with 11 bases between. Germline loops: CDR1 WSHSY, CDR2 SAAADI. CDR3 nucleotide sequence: TGCGCCAGCAGTGAGACCGGAGGGAGGAACACTGAAGCTTTCTTT. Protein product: CASSETGGRNTEAFF.

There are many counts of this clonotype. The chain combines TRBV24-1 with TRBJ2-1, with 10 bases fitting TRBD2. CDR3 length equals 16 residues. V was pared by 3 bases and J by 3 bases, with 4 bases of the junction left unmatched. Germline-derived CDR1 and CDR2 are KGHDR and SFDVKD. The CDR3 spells CATSDETSGHYNEQFF. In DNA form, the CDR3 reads TGTGCCACCAGTGATGAGACTAGCGGGCACTACAATGAGCAGTTCTTC.

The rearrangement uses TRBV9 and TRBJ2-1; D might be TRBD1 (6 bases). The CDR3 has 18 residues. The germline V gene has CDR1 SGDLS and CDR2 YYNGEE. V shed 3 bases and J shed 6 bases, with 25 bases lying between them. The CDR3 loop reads CASSGPGGGIDVGNEQFF. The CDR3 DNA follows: TGTGCCAGCAGCGGACCGGGTGGGGGCATCGATGTGGGCAATGAGCAGTTCTTC.

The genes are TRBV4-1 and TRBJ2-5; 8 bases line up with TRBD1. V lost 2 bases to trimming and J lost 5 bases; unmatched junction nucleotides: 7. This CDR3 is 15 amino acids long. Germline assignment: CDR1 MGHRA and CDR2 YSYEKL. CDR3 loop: CASSQQGQGRETQYF. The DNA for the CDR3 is TGCGCCAGCAGCCAACAAGGACAGGGCCGGGAGACCCAGTACTTC.

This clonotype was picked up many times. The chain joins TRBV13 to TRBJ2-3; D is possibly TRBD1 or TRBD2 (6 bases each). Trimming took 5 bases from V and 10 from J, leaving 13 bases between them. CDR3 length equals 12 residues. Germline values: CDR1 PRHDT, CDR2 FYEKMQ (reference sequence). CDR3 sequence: CASSLTGAAQYF. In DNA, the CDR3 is TGTGCCAGCAGCCTAACGGGGGCGGCGCAGTATTTT. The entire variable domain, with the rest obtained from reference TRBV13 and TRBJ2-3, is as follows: AAGVIQSPRHLIKEKRETATLKCYPIPRHDTVYWYQQGPGQDPQFLISFYEKMQSDKGSIPDRFSAQQFSDYHSELNMSSLELGDSALYFCASSLTGAAQYFGPGTRLTVL.

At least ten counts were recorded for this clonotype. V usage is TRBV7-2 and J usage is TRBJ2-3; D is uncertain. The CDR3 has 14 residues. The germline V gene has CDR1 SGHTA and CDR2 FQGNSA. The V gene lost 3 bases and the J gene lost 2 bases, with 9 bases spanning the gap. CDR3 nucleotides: TGTGCCAGCAGCTTCGCCCCCGTCACAGATACGCAGTATTTT. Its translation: CASSFAPVTDTQYF.

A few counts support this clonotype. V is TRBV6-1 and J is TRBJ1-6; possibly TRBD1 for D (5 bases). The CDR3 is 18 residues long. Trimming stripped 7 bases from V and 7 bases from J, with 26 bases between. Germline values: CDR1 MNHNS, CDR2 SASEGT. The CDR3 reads CASTALGQSTSINSPLHF. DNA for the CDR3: TGTGCCAGCACCGCCCTGGGGCAGTCCACCTCGATAAATTCACCCCTCCACTTT.

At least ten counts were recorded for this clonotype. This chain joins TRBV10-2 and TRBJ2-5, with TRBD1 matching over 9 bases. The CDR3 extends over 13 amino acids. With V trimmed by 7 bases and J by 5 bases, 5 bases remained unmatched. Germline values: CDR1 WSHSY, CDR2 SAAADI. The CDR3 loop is CASMDRGAETQYF. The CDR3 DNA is TGCGCCAGCATGGACAGGGGCGCGGAGACCCAGTACTTC.